Each of the 20 T cell receptor beta chains below was sequenced from the same sample in a study of shared clonotypes between healthy human individuals. Method: immunoSEQ multiplex PCR; TCRdb's copy keeps in-frame clones and lacks some. The sample records more than 2,000,000 clones, around nine tenths being singletons. Sequenced: naive CD4+ T cells sorted from blood. As to subset: CD45RA+ positively selected. The source of these receptors is a man in his late teens or twenties in good health.

To note about this clone: Different DNA sequences within this sample yield the same CDR3. The rearrangement uses TRBV14 and TRBJ2-3; D not resolved. The germline V and J ends were trimmed by 4 bases and 1 base, with 6 bases remaining between them. Germline-derived CDR1 and CDR2 are SGHDN and FVKESK. CDR3 size: 13 residues. The CDR3 protein is CASSPLGTDTQYF. The CDR3 nucleotides read TGTGCCAGCAGCCCCCTTGGCACAGATACGCAGTATTTT.

The V call is TRBV5-4, the J call TRBJ1-4; TRBD1 might be the D (6 bases). V lost 1 base and J 8 bases, leaving 12 bases between the germline ends. CDR3 size: 14 residues. CDR1 is SGHNT and CDR2 is YYREEE in the germline V gene (reference sequence). The CDR3 DNA sequence: TGTGCCAGCAGCTTGAATGGAGGGGGAGAAAAACTGTTTTTT. It encodes CASSLNGGGEKLFF.

This clone was counted between two and nine times. Other DNA variants within this sample encode the same CDR3. The chain employs TRBV20-1 and TRBJ2-7; D uncertain. This CDR3 region has 11 residues. Germline CDR1 is DFQATT and CDR2 is SNEGSKA (reference sequence). Deletions cut 1 base from V and 3 bases from J, with 4 bases between. CDR3 sequence reads: CSARGGYEQYF. The CDR3 nucleotides read TGCAGTGCTAGAGGGGGCTACGAGCAGTACTTC.

The V call is TRBV6-1, the J call TRBJ1-3; the D is unclear. CDR1 MNHNS and CDR2 SASEGT come from the germline V gene. The CDR3 totals 11 residues. Trimming took off 0 bases at V and 9 bases at J, with 3 bases between the two ends. The CDR3 protein is CASSEAPTIYF. The DNA of the CDR3 is TGTGCCAGCAGTGAAGCGCCCACCATATATTTT.

The chain has TRBV28 and TRBJ2-1; TRBD2 aligns across 10 bases. V lost 2 bases to trimming and J lost 1 base; unmatched junction nucleotides: 2. CDR1 is MDHEN, CDR2 SYDVKM, per germline. The CDR3 length is 16 residues. CDR3 sequence (DNA): TGTGCCAGCAGTTTAACTAGCGGGGTGTCCTACAATGAGCAGTTCTTC. Amino acid sequence: CASSLTSGVSYNEQFF.

This rearrangement joins TRBV7-2 to TRBJ2-1, with 14 bases lining up with TRBD2. V trimming: 5 bases; J trimming: 6 bases; junction bases outside the gene matches: 6. The CDR3 contains 16 residues. The germline CDR1 and CDR2 sequences are SGHTA and FQGNSA. The CDR3 loop reads CASSLRTSGRTNEQFF. In nucleotides, the CDR3 is TGTGCCAGCAGCCTCAGGACTAGCGGGAGGACCAATGAGCAGTTCTTC.

A single count supports this clone. The rearrangement uses TRBV5-6 and TRBJ2-4; 13 bases are a match to TRBD2. V was pared by 4 bases and J by 1 base, with 11 bases of the junction left unmatched. Germline CDR1 reads SGHDT; CDR2 reads YYEEEE. The CDR3 contains 19 residues. The CDR3 region has the DNA TGTGCCAGCAGCGCTAGCGGACTAGCGGGAGTAGGCGCCAAAAACATTCAGTACTTC. Translated, it gives CASSASGLAGVGAKNIQYF. The full variable domain, its missing parts supplied by reference TRBV5-6 and TRBJ2-4, is DAGVTQSPTHLIKTRGQQVTLRCSPKSGHDTVSWYQQALGQGPQFIFQYYEEEERQRGNFPDRFSGHQFPNYSSELNVNALLLGDSALYLCASSASGLAGVGAKNIQYFGAGTRLSVL.

The V and J genes are TRBV7-9 and TRBJ1-2; 9 bases fit TRBD1. J was trimmed by 8 bases and V by 0 bases; bases with no gene match: 13. This CDR3 contains 17 residues. Looked up from germline, CDR1 is SEHNR and CDR2 is FQNEAQ (reference sequence). CDR3 sequence (DNA): TGTGCCAGCAGCTTAGCCGGGGGACAGGGCACTGGCGAGGGCTACACCTTC. This codes for CASSLAGGQGTGEGYTF.

This chain joins TRBV6-5 and TRBJ2-1; no reliable D call. Germline lookup yields CDR1 MNHEY and CDR2 SVGAGI. The CDR3 loop spans 14 amino acids. V gave up 6 bases and J gave up 4 bases, with 13 bases separating them. The CDR3 sequence: CASSRPGRYNEQFF. In nucleotides, the CDR3 is TGTGCCAGCAGCCGCCCCGGCAGATACAATGAGCAGTTCTTC.

This sequence joins TRBV6-5 and TRBJ2-6; no firm D call. The germline V and J ends were trimmed by 2 bases and 2 bases, with 10 bases remaining between them. Per germline, CDR1 MNHEY and CDR2 SVGAGI. This CDR3 spans 16 amino acids. The CDR3 loop reads CASSYGPTPGANVLTF. CDR3 nucleotide sequence: TGTGCCAGCAGTTACGGGCCAACACCTGGGGCCAACGTCCTGACTTTC.

The genes are TRBV18 and TRBJ2-1; 9 nucleotides match TRBD1. The V gene's germline CDR1 is KGHSH and CDR2 LQKENI. The CDR3 is made up of 14 amino acids. The trim removed 4 bases at V and 6 bases at J, leaving 4 bases unmatched. In DNA, the CDR3 is TGTGCCAGCTCACGGACAGGGGAGGGCAATGAGCAGTTCTTC. It is translated as CASSRTGEGNEQFF.

V usage is TRBV30 and J usage is TRBJ2-1, with D unresolved. CDR1 and CDR2 (germline): GTSNPN, SVGIG (reference sequence). This CDR3 has 11 amino acids. The germline V and J ends were trimmed by 5 bases and 5 bases, with 7 bases remaining between them. The CDR3 here is CAWDRNNEQFF. The CDR3 DNA reads as TGTGCCTGGGACCGAAACAATGAGCAGTTCTTC. The full variable domain, rest sourced from reference TRBV30 and TRBJ2-1, is SQTIHQWPATLVQPVGSPLSLECTVEGTSNPNLYWYRQAAGRGLQLLFYSVGIGQISSEVPQNLSASRPQDRQFILSSKKLLLSDSGFYLCAWDRNNEQFFGPGTRLTVL.

V usage is TRBV7-9 and J usage is TRBJ2-3; no clear D. The V gene lost 0 bases and the J gene lost 2 bases, with 9 bases spanning the gap. In germline, CDR1 is SEHNR, CDR2 FQNEAQ (reference sequence). This CDR3 has 15 amino acids. CDR3 region: CASSLAAPTTDTQYF. Here the CDR3 DNA reads TGTGCCAGCAGCTTAGCGGCCCCTACCACAGATACGCAGTATTTT.

The chain uses TRBV18 and TRBJ1-5, with D possibly TRBD1 on 6 matching bases. There are 16 residues in the CDR3. V was trimmed by 3 bases and J by 7 bases, leaving 19 bases between them. The germline gives CDR1 KGHSH, CDR2 LQKENI. The CDR3 bases are TGTGCCAGCTCACCGGGGAGTGGGGGCGTCCGGCAGCCCCAGCATTTT. The encoded protein is CASSPGSGGVRQPQHF.

The chain's CDR3 is CASSPAQWAGELFF. The CDR3 nucleotides read TGTGCCAGCAGCCCAGCCCAGTGGGCCGGGGAGCTGTTTTTT. The chain is built from TRBV7-2 and TRBJ2-2; D is uncertain. This CDR3 is built from 14 residues. V lost 5 bases, J lost 6 bases, and 13 bases lay in between. CDR1 and CDR2 from the germline V gene are SGHTA and FQGNSA.

CDR3 in amino acids: CASSLKPAGGRINEQFF. The CDR3 region has the DNA TGTGCCAGCAGTTTAAAGCCAGCGGGGGGGCGGATCAATGAGCAGTTCTTC. The chain is built from TRBV27 and TRBJ2-1, with TRBD2 matching 10 bases. This CDR3 spans 17 amino acids. Germline assignment: CDR1 MNHEY and CDR2 SMNVEV (reference sequence). Losses at the gene ends were 2 bases for V and 6 bases for J; bases not matched to a gene: 10.

About this clone: Other DNA sequences within the sample encode an identical CDR3. The chain links TRBV30 to TRBJ2-2; D gene unclear. Germline CDR1 reads GTSNPN; CDR2 reads SVGIG (reference sequence). This CDR3 contains 14 residues. The V end was cut by 1 base, the J end by 1 base, with 7 bases between. CDR3 protein: CAWSAGGNTGELFF. DNA of the CDR3: TGTGCCTGGAGTGCGGGTGGGAACACCGGGGAGCTGTTTTTT.

This sequence joins TRBV19 and TRBJ2-5; TRBD1 matches at 9 bases. The V and J ends lost 7 bases and 7 bases, in that order; junction bases with no gene match: 10. CDR1 LNHDA and CDR2 SQIVND come from the germline V gene (reference sequence). The CDR3 covers 14 residues. The CDR3 protein is CASKGTGNSGTQYF. The CDR3 DNA reads as TGTGCCAGTAAGGGGACAGGGAACTCGGGGACCCAGTACTTC.

The genes are TRBV10-2 and TRBJ2-7; 10 bases match TRBD1. The V and J ends lost 3 bases and 6 bases, in that order; junction bases with no gene match: 8. Germline V gene sequence: CDR1 WSHSY, CDR2 SAAADI. The CDR3 totals 15 residues. As DNA, the CDR3 is TGCGCCAGCAGTGATCCGGGACAGGGGAAACCCGAGCAGTACTTC. It encodes CASSDPGQGKPEQYF.

The rearrangement uses TRBV10-2 and TRBJ1-4; the match to TRBD1 covers 8 bases. V shed 6 bases, J shed 0 bases, and the junction held 3 bases outside the gene matches. CDR1 WSHSY and CDR2 SAAADI come from the germline V gene. This CDR3 comprises 15 residues. CDR3: CASRGQGATNEKLFF. The CDR3 DNA is TGCGCCAGCAGAGGACAGGGAGCAACTAATGAAAAACTGTTTTTT.